This TCR beta chain was documented in a study of cytomegalovirus exposure and HLA in healthy donors. Comment on this clone: Antigen: not known.

The study, taken as a whole, reports: The likely origin of a cluster of highly shared sequence variants was a sequencing artifact.

The CDR3 totals 14 residues. Germline loops: CDR1 SGHNT, CDR2 YYREEE (reference sequence). The trim removed 1 base at V and 1 base at J, leaving 0 bases unmatched. PCR employed 60 Vbeta and 13 Jbeta primers. Some clones are missing from TCRdb's copy, which holds only in-frame ones; the method was immunoSEQ multiplex PCR. The sample holds about 200,000 clones; roughly 70% are singletons and the top ten take around 2.6%. The V call is TRBV5-4, the J call TRBJ2-3; 7 bases map to TRBD2. The receptor was derived from a man aged 40-49 years in good health and CMV-seropositive. Specimen: PBMCs. The CDR3 region is CASSLRGGTDTQYF. The CDR3 nucleotides read TGTGCCAGCAGCTTGCGGGGGGGCACAGATACGCAGTATTTT.